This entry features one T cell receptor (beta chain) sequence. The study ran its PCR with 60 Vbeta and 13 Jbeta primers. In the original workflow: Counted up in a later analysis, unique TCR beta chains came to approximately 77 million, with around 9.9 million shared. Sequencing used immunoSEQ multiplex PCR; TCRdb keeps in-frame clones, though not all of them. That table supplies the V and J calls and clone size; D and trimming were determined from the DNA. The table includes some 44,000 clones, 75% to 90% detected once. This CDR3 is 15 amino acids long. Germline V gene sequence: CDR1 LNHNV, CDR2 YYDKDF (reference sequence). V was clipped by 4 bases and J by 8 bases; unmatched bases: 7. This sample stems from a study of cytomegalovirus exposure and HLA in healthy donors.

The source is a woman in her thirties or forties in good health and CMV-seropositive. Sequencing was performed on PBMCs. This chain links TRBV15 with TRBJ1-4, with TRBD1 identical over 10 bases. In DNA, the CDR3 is TGTGCCACCAGCACTGGGACAGGGGAAACGGAAAAACTGTTTTTT. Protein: CATSTGTGETEKLFF. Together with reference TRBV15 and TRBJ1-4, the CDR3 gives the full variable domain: DAMVIQNPRYQVTQFGKPVTLSCSQTLNHNVMYWYQQKSSQAPKLLFHYYDKDFNNEADTPDNFQSRRPNTSFCFLDIRSPGLGDTAMYLCATSTGTGETEKLFFGSGTQLSVL.